The 27 T cell receptor beta chains in this list originate from one sample, sequenced in a study of CD8 T cells in Susac syndrome. The RNA input was roughly 0.45 to 1 ug, and it was reverse transcribed with random hexamers. TCRdb re-analysed the immunoSEQ multiplex PCR reads in MiXCR, keeping a single row per CDR3 protein. The sample has about 130,000 distinct CDR3 sequences, more than 85% seen once; the top ten hold roughly 0.17%. Sequencing was performed on CD8+ T cells from PBMCs. Every receptor here comes from a human donor with Susac syndrome.

This chain links TRBV29-1 with TRBJ2-1; possibly TRBD1 for D (6 bases). Germline CDR1 SQVTM, CDR2 ANQGSEA. This CDR3 is built from 12 residues. The ends were cut back, 6 bases at V and 4 bases at J, with 10 bases in the middle. The CDR3 DNA sequence: TGCAGCGTGAACAGGGTTTACAATGAGCAGTTCTTC. Protein: CSVNRVYNEQFF.

The chain joins TRBV27 to TRBJ1-2; the D is unclear. Germline assignment: CDR1 MNHEY and CDR2 SMNVEV (reference sequence). The length of the CDR3 is 13 residues. V was trimmed by 7 bases and J by 4 bases, leaving 13 bases between them. The CDR3 is CASKLGSSYGYTF. The CDR3 nucleotides are TGTGCCAGCAAACTTGGCAGCTCCTATGGCTACACCTTC.

This chain joins TRBV13 and TRBJ2-3; 7 nucleotides agree with TRBD2. The CDR3 contains 14 residues. The J segment lost 5 bases and the V segment lost 5 bases, leaving 7 bases of the junction unmatched. The V gene's germline CDR1 is PRHDT and CDR2 FYEKMQ (reference sequence). The CDR3 nucleotides read TGTGCCAGCAGCCCGGGACGGGAGGAAGATACGCAGTATTTT. Amino acid sequence: CASSPGREEDTQYF. The full variable domain, rest sourced from reference TRBV13 and TRBJ2-3, is AAGVIQSPRHLIKEKRETATLKCYPIPRHDTVYWYQQGPGQDPQFLISFYEKMQSDKGSIPDRFSAQQFSDYHSELNMSSLELGDSALYFCASSPGREEDTQYFGPGTRLTVL.

This clonotype has just one count. The J gene is TRBJ2-1, the V gene TRBV4-1; TRBD2 aligns across 9 bases. The CDR3 contains 20 residues. Germline-derived CDR1 and CDR2 are MGHRA and YSYEKL. The V segment lost 4 bases and the J segment 0 bases; nucleotides outside the gene matches: 16. Here the CDR3 DNA reads TGCGCCAGCAGCCCCCTAGCGGGACGACTAGCGGAAAACTCCTACAATGAGCAGTTCTTC. Its protein is CASSPLAGRLAENSYNEQFF.

The genes are TRBV7-9 and TRBJ2-5; D ambiguous. Germline V gives CDR1 SEHNR, CDR2 FQNEAQ (reference sequence). The CDR3 runs 15 residues. The V and J ends lost 5 bases and 2 bases respectively, with 15 bases between them. This CDR3 is CASSPPNGPQETQYF. CDR3 DNA: TGTGCCAGCAGCCCCCCCAACGGACCGCAAGAGACCCAGTACTTC. Supplemented by reference TRBV7-9 and TRBJ2-5, the full variable domain reads DTGVSQNPRHKITKRGQNVTFRCDPISEHNRLYWYRQTLGQGPEFLTYFQNEAQLEKSRLLSDRFSAERPKGSFSTLEIQRTEQGDSAMYLCASSPPNGPQETQYFGPGTRLLVL.

The CDR3 here is CASSHRAAGGPSGANVLTF. DNA of the CDR3: TGTGCCAGCAGCCACCGCGCGGCGGGAGGGCCTTCTGGGGCCAACGTCCTGACTTTC. The chain recombines TRBV7-3 with TRBJ2-6; 9 bases agree with TRBD2. This CDR3 spans 19 amino acids. J gave up 1 base and V 5 bases, and 12 bases lay outside the gene matches. Per germline, CDR1 SGHTA and CDR2 FQGTGA.

The rearrangement uses TRBV18 and TRBJ2-7; 12 bases agree with TRBD2. V lost 1 base, J lost 5 bases, and 6 bases stayed unmatched. Germline V gene data show CDR1 as KGHSH and CDR2 as LQKENI. There are 16 residues in the CDR3. The CDR3, as DNA: TGTGCCAGCTCACCACGTCCGGGACTAGCGGGTGACGAGCAGTACTTC. Its translation: CASSPRPGLAGDEQYF. Together with reference TRBV18 and TRBJ2-7, the CDR3 gives the full variable domain: NAGVMQNPRHLVRRRGQEARLRCSPMKGHSHVYWYRQLPEEGLKFMVYLQKENIIDESGMPKERFSAEFPKEGPSILRIQQVVRGDSAAYFCASSPRPGLAGDEQYFGPGTRLTVT.

The V call is TRBV11-2, the J call TRBJ1-2; D remains ambiguous. CDR1 SGHAT and CDR2 FQNNGV come from the germline V gene. There are 14 residues in the CDR3. Trimming took 7 bases from V and 0 from J, leaving 12 bases between them. The CDR3 DNA reads as TGTGCCAGCACCCCAAGGGAAGCTAACTATGGCTACACCTTC. This sequence encodes CASTPREANYGYTF.

The J gene is TRBJ2-2, the V gene TRBV15; 10 bases agree with TRBD2. The germline V gene encodes CDR1 LNHNV and CDR2 YYDKDF (reference sequence). The CDR3 runs 18 residues. The trim removed 0 bases at V and 7 bases at J, leaving 11 bases unmatched. This CDR3 reads CATSREGAALAGDGELFF. CDR3 coding DNA: TGTGCCACCAGCAGAGAAGGGGCGGCGCTAGCGGGAGACGGGGAGCTGTTTTTT.

The chain has TRBV14 and TRBJ2-3, with D tentatively TRBD1 (5 bases). The CDR3 is 17 residues long. CDR1 and CDR2 (germline): SGHDN, FVKESK. Trimming took 1 base from V and 4 from J, leaving 18 bases between them. CDR3 DNA: TGTGCCAGCAGCCAAGTAAGGGGCCTAGATGGCGCAGATACGCAGTATTTT. This encodes CASSQVRGLDGADTQYF.

This chain connects TRBV19 to TRBJ1-1; 9 bases agree with TRBD1. This CDR3 has 14 residues. V trimming: 10 bases; J trimming: 5 bases; junction bases outside the gene matches: 11. Germline lookup yields CDR1 LNHDA and CDR2 SQIVND (reference sequence). CDR3 sequence: CATTNGTGSTEAFF. The CDR3 region has the DNA TGTGCCACCACAAACGGGACAGGGAGTACTGAAGCTTTCTTT.

The V and J genes are TRBV30 and TRBJ2-7; unclear D gene. This CDR3 has 13 residues. Looked up from germline, CDR1 is GTSNPN and CDR2 is SVGIG (reference sequence). V lost 3 bases, J lost 6 bases, and 15 bases lay in between. CDR3 in DNA: TGTGCCTGGAGCGACATTGTCCGCTCCGAGCAGTACTTC. Protein product: CAWSDIVRSEQYF.

The chain has TRBV15 and TRBJ2-3; no reliable D call. This CDR3 comprises 16 residues. V lost 3 bases and J 3 bases, leaving 16 bases between the germline ends. Per germline, CDR1 LNHNV and CDR2 YYDKDF (reference sequence). The CDR3 here is CATSRRHLSGTDTQYF. In nucleotides, the CDR3 is TGTGCCACCAGCAGGAGGCACCTCTCCGGGACAGATACGCAGTATTTT.

This clonotype has a single count. The V gene is TRBV11-2, the J gene TRBJ2-1; 14 positions match TRBD2. This CDR3 is built from 18 residues. CDR1 and CDR2 from the germline V gene are SGHAT and FQNNGV. V lost 5 bases and J lost 8; bases outside the gene matches: 14. CDR3 protein: CASSLYPPGTSGSYEQFF. CDR3 in DNA: TGTGCCAGCAGCCTCTATCCCCCCGGGACTAGCGGGAGTTATGAGCAGTTCTTC.

The chain has TRBV11-2 and TRBJ2-3, with 9 bases identical to TRBD1. The CDR3 has 17 residues. Germline lookup yields CDR1 SGHAT and CDR2 FQNNGV. The J segment lost 3 bases and the V segment lost 0 bases, leaving 7 bases of the junction unmatched. This chain's CDR3 is CASSLDGWDRATDTQYF. In nucleotides, the CDR3 is TGTGCCAGCAGCTTAGATGGTTGGGACAGGGCGACAGATACGCAGTATTTT.

The V gene is TRBV29-1, the J gene TRBJ1-2; TRBD1 aligns across 11 bases. V lost 1 base to trimming and J lost 8 bases; unmatched junction nucleotides: 6. The CDR3 is made up of 14 amino acids. CDR1 is SQVTM, CDR2 ANQGSEA, per germline. The CDR3 nucleotides read TGCAGCGTTGAAGCCGGGACAGGGGGGGGCGGCTACACCTTC. As protein: CSVEAGTGGGGYTF.

The V call is TRBV12-3 or TRBV12-4, the J call TRBJ2-3; weak D call: TRBD2 (5 bases). This CDR3 is built from 13 residues. V was shortened by 5 bases and J by 0 bases, with 6 bases between the two germline ends. The CDR3 loop is CASSRGSTDTQYF. The CDR3 DNA follows: TGTGCCAGCAGTAGAGGGAGCACAGATACGCAGTATTTT.

V usage is TRBV20-1 and J usage is TRBJ2-2; 7 bases fit TRBD2. The V and J ends lost 3 bases and 0 bases, in that order; junction bases with no gene match: 4. There are 15 residues in the CDR3. CDR1 is DFQATT and CDR2 is SNEGSKA in the germline V gene (reference sequence). The CDR3 region has the DNA TGCAGTGCTAGTGCGGGAGATGCGAACACCGGGGAGCTGTTTTTT. It yields the protein CSASAGDANTGELFF.

This clonotype was seen a single time. The chain couples TRBV7-3 to TRBJ2-1; weak D call: TRBD2 (5 bases). V lost 4 bases, J lost 10 bases, and 11 bases lay in between. Germline assignment: CDR1 SGHTA and CDR2 FQGTGA. The CDR3 length is 12 residues. The CDR3 sequence is CASSSITGEQFF. CDR3 nucleotide sequence: TGTGCCAGCAGCTCTATAACGGGAGAGCAGTTCTTC.

CDR3 loop: CASSPDWGVNTEAFF. CDR3 bases: TGTGCCAGCTCACCAGATTGGGGGGTGAACACTGAAGCTTTCTTT. This chain connects TRBV18 to TRBJ1-1; tentatively, D is TRBD1 (5 bases). V dropped 2 bases and J dropped 0 bases, with 10 bases sitting between them. There are 15 residues in the CDR3. Germline CDR1 reads KGHSH; CDR2 reads LQKENI.

In its sample, this clonotype was seen a few times. J is TRBJ2-7 and V is TRBV4-1, with D possibly being TRBD1 (6 bases). This CDR3 is 14 amino acids long. The germline V gene encodes CDR1 MGHRA and CDR2 YSYEKL. V lost 0 bases and J lost 4, with 10 bases in between. The CDR3 DNA sequence: TGCGCCAGCAGCCAAGAGGGACATCTATACGAGCAGTACTTC. It translates to CASSQEGHLYEQYF.

The J gene is TRBJ2-5, the V gene TRBV6-1, with a weak D call TRBD1 (6 bases). The CDR3 is 11 residues long. Germline V gives CDR1 MNHNS, CDR2 SASEGT. Trimming cost V 9 bases and J 4 bases, with 9 bases left between them. CDR3 region: CARDRIETQYF. The CDR3 region has the DNA TGTGCCAGAGACAGGATAGAGACCCAGTACTTC.

This clonotype was seen only once. This chain uses TRBV28 with TRBJ2-5, with a possible D match to TRBD1 (6 bases). The length of the CDR3 is 17 residues. Germline lookup yields CDR1 MDHEN and CDR2 SYDVKM. V dropped 7 bases and J dropped 1 base, with 22 bases sitting between them. The CDR3, as DNA: TGTGCCAGCAAGTTGAAAGGAAGGACAGCCTTCCAAGAGACCCAGTACTTC. It is translated as CASKLKGRTAFQETQYF.

The chain uses TRBV20-1 and TRBJ2-7; D unresolved. The germline V gene encodes CDR1 DFQATT and CDR2 SNEGSKA (reference sequence). CDR3 size: 11 residues. V was cut by 7 bases and J by 0 bases, with 7 bases left in between. The CDR3 nucleotides are TGCAGTGTGGGCCTCTCCTACGAGCAGTACTTC. This codes for CSVGLSYEQYF.

V and J are TRBV20-1 and TRBJ2-2; D ambiguous. CDR3 length: 13 residues. Germline V gives CDR1 DFQATT, CDR2 SNEGSKA (reference sequence). Trimming left V 0 bases short and J 6 bases short, with 8 bases between. The CDR3 spells CSARDPGSGELFF. The DNA for the CDR3 is TGCAGTGCTAGAGACCCCGGATCCGGGGAGCTGTTTTTT.

This chain connects TRBV9 to TRBJ2-2, with 9 positions matching TRBD2. Unmatched junction bases numbered 12, after V lost 4 bases and J lost 5 bases. This CDR3 spans 17 amino acids. Germline V gives CDR1 SGDLS, CDR2 YYNGEE. CDR3 in DNA: TGTGCCAGCAGCCTTTTCTTTAGCGGGAGTGGAACCGGGGAGCTGTTTTTT. It is translated as CASSLFFSGSGTGELFF.

The chain has TRBV20-1 and TRBJ2-1, with 10 bases lining up with TRBD2. The CDR3 is 13 amino acids. V lost 5 bases to trimming and J lost 8 bases; unmatched junction nucleotides: 6. Germline V gives CDR1 DFQATT, CDR2 SNEGSKA (reference sequence). The CDR3 protein is CSALRTSGDEQFF. CDR3 DNA: TGCAGTGCTCTCCGGACTAGCGGAGATGAGCAGTTCTTC.